The next 21 T cell receptor beta chains were all read from a single sample in a study of blood T cell repertoires in COVID-19. Produced via immunoSEQ multiplex PCR; TCRdb's table is partial and in-frame only. In the table there are some 30,000 clones, 88% of which are singletons. Sequencing input: peripheral blood. The receptors originated from a human donor with active COVID-19. The donor label of this sample is uncertain.

This chain connects TRBV14 to TRBJ2-1, with D possibly matching TRBD1 (7 bases). CDR3 length: 13 amino acids. The V end lost 4 bases, the J end lost 7 bases, and 11 bases lay between the germline ends. Germline V CDR1 and CDR2: SGHDN, FVKESK. For the CDR3, the DNA is TGTGCCAGCAGCCCTGCAGGGGGGAATGAGCAGTTCTTC. This encodes CASSPAGGNEQFF.

The chain carries TRBV25-1 and TRBJ2-7; no reliable D call. The CDR3 has 12 residues. Germline V lookup: CDR1 MGHDK, CDR2 SYGVNS. V lost 5 bases and J 4 bases, leaving 9 bases between the germline ends. CDR3 amino acids: CASSQIGYEQYF. In DNA, the CDR3 is TGTGCCAGCAGTCAAATCGGGTACGAGCAGTACTTC.

This clone showed up just once. The chain combines TRBV7-9 with TRBJ1-1; the D is unclear. V dropped 1 base and J dropped 5 bases, with 8 bases sitting between them. This CDR3 is built from 13 residues. Germline assignment: CDR1 SEHNR and CDR2 FQNEAQ (reference sequence). The CDR3 DNA reads TGTGCCAGCAGCTTAGGTCTAAGTACTGAAGCTTTCTTT. As protein: CASSLGLSTEAFF.

The chain combines TRBV5-4 with TRBJ1-2, with D hard to call. CDR3 length: 13 amino acids. Trimming stripped 4 bases from V and 1 base from J, with 8 bases between. Germline assignment: CDR1 SGHNT and CDR2 YYREEE (reference sequence). The CDR3 sequence is CASSLDGNYGYTF. CDR3 in DNA: TGTGCCAGCAGCCTAGACGGTAACTATGGCTACACCTTC.

This chain connects TRBV13 to TRBJ1-2, with 7 bases lining up with TRBD1. Germline V gives CDR1 PRHDT, CDR2 FYEKMQ (reference sequence). V lost 5 bases and J lost 4; bases outside the gene matches: 7. The CDR3 is 14 amino acids. CDR3 protein: CASSASTGFYGYTF. The DNA of the CDR3 is TGTGCCAGCAGCGCCTCGACAGGGTTCTATGGCTACACCTTC.

This clone was counted a single time. This sequence joins TRBV6-2 or TRBV6-3 and TRBJ2-7; 7 nucleotides agree with TRBD1. The CDR3 is made up of 20 amino acids. Germline CDR1 is MNHEY and CDR2 is SVGEGT. J lost 5 bases, V lost 2 bases, and 24 bases had no gene match. For the CDR3, the DNA is TGTGCCAGCAGTTACGTCTTCCCGACCGAACCCAGAGACAGGGTGAACGAGCAGTACTTC. It specifies CASSYVFPTEPRDRVNEQYF.

This clone was counted between two and nine times. The rearrangement links TRBV12-5 to TRBJ1-2; D gene ambiguous. In germline, CDR1 is LGHNT, CDR2 FRNRAP. This CDR3 is built from 14 residues. V was cut by 3 bases and J by 4 bases, with 12 bases left in between. CDR3 region: CASGLESSSYGYTF. The DNA of the CDR3 is TGTGCTAGTGGTTTAGAGAGTAGTAGCTATGGCTACACCTTC.

The chain carries TRBV9 and TRBJ1-5; 8 bases match TRBD1. The CDR3 runs to 15 residues. The V gene's germline CDR1 is SGDLS and CDR2 YYNGEE. With V trimmed by 0 bases and J by 4 bases, 3 bases remained unmatched. The CDR3 reads CASSVGTGRNQPQHF. In DNA, the CDR3 is TGTGCCAGCAGCGTAGGGACAGGGAGGAATCAGCCCCAGCATTTT.

A single count supports this clone. This chain joins TRBV28 and TRBJ1-4; 12 nucleotides align to TRBD1. The CDR3 runs 15 residues. After removal of 6 bases from V and 8 bases from J, the junction contained 7 bases not matched to a gene. Germline values: CDR1 MDHEN, CDR2 SYDVKM. CDR3 loop: CASSTGTGGLEKLFF. CDR3 nucleotides: TGTGCCAGCAGCACCGGGACAGGGGGCCTCGAAAAACTGTTTTTT.

The V call is TRBV11-2, the J call TRBJ2-5; TRBD2 is a possible D gene (6 bases). The CDR3 has 18 amino acids. The germline V gene has CDR1 SGHAT and CDR2 FQNNGV. V dropped 0 bases and J dropped 5 bases, with 22 bases sitting between them. The CDR3 DNA follows: TGTGCCAGCAGCTTAGACAAATGGTATCGGGCCGGAGGGGAGACCCAGTACTTC. Translation gives CASSLDKWYRAGGETQYF. The variable domain in full, completed from reference TRBV11-2 and TRBJ2-5, reads EAGVAQSPRYKIIEKRQSVAFWCNPISGHATLYWYQQILGQGPKLLIQFQNNGVVDDSQLPKDRFSAERLKGVDSTLKIQPAKLEDSAVYLCASSLDKWYRAGGETQYFGPGTRLLVL.

This sequence joins TRBV14 and TRBJ2-5; 13 bases map to TRBD2. The germline V gene has CDR1 SGHDN and CDR2 FVKESK. J was trimmed by 1 base and V by 4 bases; bases with no gene match: 12. This CDR3 is 19 amino acids long. CDR3 sequence reads: CASSPRTSGGTNLQETQYF. CDR3 bases: TGTGCCAGCAGCCCGCGGACTAGCGGGGGCACGAACCTCCAAGAGACCCAGTACTTC.

This clone was picked up one time. The chain carries TRBV9 and TRBJ2-1, with no clear D. Trimming left V 4 bases short and J 5 bases short, with 4 bases between. CDR3 length: 11 amino acids. Germline CDR1 and CDR2: SGDLS and YYNGEE. This CDR3 reads CASSINNEQFF. As DNA, the CDR3 is TGTGCCAGCAGCATAAACAATGAGCAGTTCTTC.

The chain joins TRBV6-4 to TRBJ2-3; 9 bases map to TRBD1. The V gene's germline CDR1 is MRHNA and CDR2 SNTAGT. The CDR3 length is 15 residues. V lost 3 bases to trimming and J lost 3 bases; unmatched junction nucleotides: 4. Written as DNA, the CDR3 is TGTGCCAGCAGTGAAGACAGGGGGGGAACAGATACGCAGTATTTT. It is translated as CASSEDRGGTDTQYF.

V usage is TRBV12-5 and J usage is TRBJ2-3; 7 bases fit TRBD1. Trimming cost V 4 bases and J 1 base; bases outside gene matches: 5. This CDR3 spans 15 amino acids. Germline CDR1 reads LGHNT; CDR2 reads FRNRAP. This CDR3 is CASGSGGKGTDTQYF. The CDR3 nucleotides are TGTGCTAGTGGTTCAGGGGGTAAGGGCACAGATACGCAGTATTTT. The whole variable domain, remainder taken from reference TRBV12-5 and TRBJ2-3, is DARVTQTPRHKVTEMGQEVTMRCQPILGHNTVFWYRQTMMQGLELLAYFRNRAPLDDSGMPKDRFSAEMPDATLATLKIQPSEPRDSAVYFCASGSGGKGTDTQYFGPGTRLTVL.

The chain joins TRBV2 to TRBJ2-3, with 9 bases identical to TRBD2. Unmatched junction bases numbered 3, after V lost 6 bases and J lost 2 bases. Germline V gene sequence: CDR1 SNHLY, CDR2 FYNNEI. There are 14 residues in the CDR3. CDR3 DNA sequence: TGTGCCAGCAGGCGGGGGGGGATCACAGATACGCAGTATTTT. Translation gives CASRRGGITDTQYF.

This clone has more than one count but fewer than ten. This chain links TRBV25-1 with TRBJ1-2; no clear D gene. The germline CDR1 and CDR2 sequences are MGHDK and SYGVNS. CDR3 length equals 14 residues. The V gene lost 1 base and the J gene lost 2 bases, with 8 bases spanning the gap. The CDR3 loop reads CASSESGVNYGYTF. The CDR3 DNA follows: TGTGCCAGCAGTGAATCCGGGGTGAACTATGGCTACACCTTC.

The chain has TRBV4-1 and TRBJ2-3; tentative D call: TRBD2 (6 bases). V was cut by 4 bases and J by 2 bases, with 10 bases left in between. CDR3 length: 14 amino acids. Germline V lookup: CDR1 MGHRA, CDR2 YSYEKL. The CDR3 region is CASSPRLVTDTQYF. CDR3 DNA sequence: TGCGCCAGCAGCCCCCGACTAGTCACAGATACGCAGTATTTT.

The chain carries TRBV10-3 and TRBJ2-7; 11 nucleotides match TRBD2. J gave up 0 bases and V 4 bases, and 2 bases lay outside the gene matches. Germline V gene sequence: CDR1 ENHRY, CDR2 SYGVKD. The length of the CDR3 is 15 residues. CDR3 protein: CAISGGLADSYEQYF. The CDR3 nucleotides read TGTGCCATCAGTGGGGGACTAGCGGACTCCTACGAGCAGTACTTC.

The chain couples TRBV2 to TRBJ2-3; D remains unclear. The CDR3 is 12 residues long. V was pared by 4 bases and J by 6 bases, with 8 bases between. The germline CDR1 and CDR2 sequences are SNHLY and FYNNEI. The CDR3 DNA sequence: TGTGCCAGCAGTGGTTTATCGGATACGCAGTATTTT. This encodes CASSGLSDTQYF. Variable domain in full (rest from reference TRBV2 and TRBJ2-3): EPEVTQTPSHQVTQMGQEVILRCVPISNHLYFYWYRQILGQKVEFLVSFYNNEISEKSEIFDDQFSVERPDGSNFTLKIRSTKLEDSAMYFCASSGLSDTQYFGPGTRLTVL.

The gene calls are TRBV5-5 and TRBJ2-3; 8 bases fit TRBD2. The length of the CDR3 is 14 residues. V was clipped by 5 bases and J by 5 bases; unmatched bases: 7. The germline V gene encodes CDR1 SGHKS and CDR2 YYEKEE (reference sequence). Here the CDR3 reads CASSRTGGLDTQYF. CDR3 sequence (DNA): TGTGCCAGCAGTCGGACGGGGGGGTTAGATACGCAGTATTTT.

About this clone: One junction end does not reproduce the germline sequence, and a read error may be involved. The CDR3: CASSFEGGTQYF. The CDR3 region has the DNA TGTGCTAGCAGCTTCGAGGGCGGTACGCAGTATTTT. The V and J genes are TRBV7-7 and TRBJ2-3; possible D gene TRBD2, 5 bases. The CDR3 loop spans 12 amino acids. Germline assignment: CDR1 SSHAT and CDR2 FNYEAQ (reference sequence).